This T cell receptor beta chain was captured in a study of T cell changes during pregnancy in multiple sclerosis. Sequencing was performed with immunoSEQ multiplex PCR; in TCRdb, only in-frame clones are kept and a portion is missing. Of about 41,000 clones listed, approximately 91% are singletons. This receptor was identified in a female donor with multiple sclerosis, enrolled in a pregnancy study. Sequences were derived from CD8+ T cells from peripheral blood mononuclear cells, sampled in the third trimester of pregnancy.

CDR3 region: CASSQESAGWSYNSPLHF. The CDR3, as DNA: TGCGCCAGCAGCCAAGAGTCCGCGGGGTGGTCCTATAATTCACCCCTCCACTTT. This chain joins TRBV4-3 and TRBJ1-6; D remains ambiguous. Trimming took 0 bases from V and 1 from J, leaving 13 bases between them. The CDR3 runs 18 residues. From germline, CDR1 is LGHNA and CDR2 YSLEER.